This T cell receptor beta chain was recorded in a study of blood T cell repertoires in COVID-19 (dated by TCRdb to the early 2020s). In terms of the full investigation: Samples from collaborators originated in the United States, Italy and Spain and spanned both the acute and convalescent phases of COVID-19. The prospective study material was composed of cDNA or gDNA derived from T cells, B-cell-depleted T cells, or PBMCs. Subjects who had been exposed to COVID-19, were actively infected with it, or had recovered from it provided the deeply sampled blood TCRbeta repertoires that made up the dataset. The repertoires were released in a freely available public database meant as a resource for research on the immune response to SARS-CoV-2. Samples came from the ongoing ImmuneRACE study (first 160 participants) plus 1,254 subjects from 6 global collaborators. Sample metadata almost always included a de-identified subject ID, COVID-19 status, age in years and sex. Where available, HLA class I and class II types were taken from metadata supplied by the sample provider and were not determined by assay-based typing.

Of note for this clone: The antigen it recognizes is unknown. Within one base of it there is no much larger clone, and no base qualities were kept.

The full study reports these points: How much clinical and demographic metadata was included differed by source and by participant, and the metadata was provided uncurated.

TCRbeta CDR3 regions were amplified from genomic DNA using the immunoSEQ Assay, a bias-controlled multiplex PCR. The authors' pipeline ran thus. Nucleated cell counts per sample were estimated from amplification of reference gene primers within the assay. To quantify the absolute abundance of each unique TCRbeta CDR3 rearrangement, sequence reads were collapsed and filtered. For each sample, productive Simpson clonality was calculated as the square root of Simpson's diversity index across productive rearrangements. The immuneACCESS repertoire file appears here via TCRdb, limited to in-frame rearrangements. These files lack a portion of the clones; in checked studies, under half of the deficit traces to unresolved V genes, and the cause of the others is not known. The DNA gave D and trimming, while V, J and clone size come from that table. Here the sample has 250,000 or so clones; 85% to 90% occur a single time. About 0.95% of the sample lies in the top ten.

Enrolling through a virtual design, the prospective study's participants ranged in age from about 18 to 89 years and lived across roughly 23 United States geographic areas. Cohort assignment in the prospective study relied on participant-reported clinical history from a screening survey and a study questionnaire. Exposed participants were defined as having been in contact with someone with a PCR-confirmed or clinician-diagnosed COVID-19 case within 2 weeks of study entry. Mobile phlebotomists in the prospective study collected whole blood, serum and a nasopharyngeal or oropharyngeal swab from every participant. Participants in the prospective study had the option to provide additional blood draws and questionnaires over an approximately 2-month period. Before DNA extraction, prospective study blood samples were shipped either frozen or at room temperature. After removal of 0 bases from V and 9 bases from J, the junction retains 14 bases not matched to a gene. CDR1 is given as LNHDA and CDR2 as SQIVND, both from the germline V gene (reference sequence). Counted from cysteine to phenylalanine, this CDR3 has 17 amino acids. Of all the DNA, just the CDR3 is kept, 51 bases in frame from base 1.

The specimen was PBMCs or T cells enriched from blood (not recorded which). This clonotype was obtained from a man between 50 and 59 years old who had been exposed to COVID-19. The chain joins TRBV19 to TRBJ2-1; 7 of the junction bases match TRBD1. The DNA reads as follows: TGTGCCAGTAGTATAGAAGCGGTGGGACAGTTTGGTAGTGAGCAGTTCTTC. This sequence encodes CASSIEAVGQFGSEQFF.